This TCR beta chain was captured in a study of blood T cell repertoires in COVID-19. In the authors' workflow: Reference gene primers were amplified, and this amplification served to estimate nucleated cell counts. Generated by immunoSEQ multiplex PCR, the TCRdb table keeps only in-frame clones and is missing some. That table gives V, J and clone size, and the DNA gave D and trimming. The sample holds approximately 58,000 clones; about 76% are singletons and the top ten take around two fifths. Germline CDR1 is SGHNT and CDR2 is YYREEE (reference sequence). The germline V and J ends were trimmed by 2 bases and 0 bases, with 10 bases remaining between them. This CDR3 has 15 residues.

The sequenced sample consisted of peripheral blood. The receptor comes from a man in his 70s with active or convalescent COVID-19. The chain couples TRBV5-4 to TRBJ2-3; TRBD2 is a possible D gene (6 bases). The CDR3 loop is CASSFGGFSTDTQYF. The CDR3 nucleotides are TGTGCCAGCAGCTTCGGGGGATTTAGCACAGATACGCAGTATTTT.